This paragraph covers one TCR beta chain sequence. No antigen is known for it. The CDR3 runs to 15 residues. Trimming removed 6 bases from V and 5 bases from J; junction bases left unmatched: 6. Germline V gene data show CDR1 as SQVTM and CDR2 as ANQGSEA. This record comes from a study of cytomegalovirus exposure and HLA in healthy donors. It was with 60 Vbeta and 13 Jbeta primers that the PCR ran. Repertoires were generated with immunoSEQ multiplex PCR, while TCRdb's copy carries only in-frame clones and drops some. Of approximately 96,000 clones detected, around 72% appear once; the ten largest clones hold around 1.8%. Participants comprised healthy donors of bone marrow. Study-wide points: In a later analysis, productive TCRs from donors in an Asian-associated ancestry cluster reportedly carried fewer N-insertions than the cohort mean. An analysis done earlier found most TCR beta V segments productive about 90% or about 30% of the time. TCR association rates varied by HLA locus in a later analysis, with DRB1 highest and HLA-C lowest.

The TCR comes from a male donor in good health and CMV-seronegative. The chain recombines TRBV29-1 with TRBJ2-3; 15 bases match TRBD2. Input material: PBMCs. The CDR3, as DNA: TGCAGCGTCCCTGGACTAGCGGGAGGGATAGATACGCAGTATTTT. It translates to CSVPGLAGGIDTQYF.